This is a list of T cell receptor beta chains from one sample in a study of shared clonotypes between healthy human individuals. Data came from immunoSEQ multiplex PCR; TCRdb stores just in-frame clones and leaves some out. The repertoire consists of around 600,000 clones, with roughly 95% occurring once and the leading ten covering about 0.11%. Material for sequencing was naive CD8+ T cells sorted from blood. These receptors came from a woman aged 25 to 39 in good health. CDR3s include the opening cysteine and the closing phenylalanine or tryptophan. The D gene is left open where the match is weak. Rows may omit the clone size; those that give it use once, few, many or a size class.

clone_size | d_call | j_call | v_call | cdr3_nt | cdr3_aa
NA | TRBD1 | TRBJ2-7 | TRBV27 | TGTGCCAGCAGTTTCGCAGGGGGCGAGCAGTACTTC | CASSFAGGEQYF
NA | NA | TRBJ1-1 | TRBV13 | TGTGCCAGCAGCGCCCTCGGTAGAACGAACACTGAAGCTTTCTTT | CASSALGRTNTEAFF
NA | TRBD2 | TRBJ2-1 | TRBV30 | TGTGCCTGGACACTTACGGGACTAGTTTACAATGAGCAGTTCTTC | CAWTLTGLVYNEQFF
NA | NA | TRBJ1-3 | TRBV6-5 | TGTGCCAGCAGTTCCAACGATCCAGAGGGCATATATTTT | CASSSNDPEGIYF
NA | TRBD1 | TRBJ2-7 | TRBV5-1 | TGCGCCAGCAGCTACGGGACAGGGGGCCAGGGCGAGCAGTACTTC | CASSYGTGGQGEQYF
NA | TRBD2 | TRBJ2-3 | TRBV5-4 | TGTGCCAGCAGACTAGCGGGAGGCACAGATACGCAGTATTTT | CASRLAGGTDTQYF
NA | TRBD2 | TRBJ2-7 | TRBV28 | TGTGCCAGCAGATTTATAGACCGGACTAGCGGACACCTTTTGGACTACGAGCAGTACTTC | CASRFIDRTSGHLLDYEQYF
once | NA | TRBJ2-5 | TRBV28 | TGTGCCAGCAGTTTGAGGATCGCAGGGGATGAGACCCAGTACTTC | CASSLRIAGDETQYF
NA | NA | TRBJ1-2 | TRBV2 | TGTGCCAGTACGTCACGGGGACCCATGAATGGCTACACCTTC | CASTSRGPMNGYTF
NA | NA | TRBJ2-7 | TRBV5-1 | TGCGCCAGCAGCTTGGGGCAGTTCTACGAGCAGTACTTC | CASSLGQFYEQYF
NA | NA | TRBJ1-5 | TRBV6-5 | TGTGCCAGCAGCGCCCAAGGGGGGGTAGCTGAGCCCCAGCATTTT | CASSAQGGVAEPQHF
NA | TRBD2 | TRBJ2-1 | TRBV4-1 | TGCGCCAGCAGCCAAGATCCGGCGGGAGTGTACAATGAGCAGTTCTTC | CASSQDPAGVYNEQFF
NA | NA | TRBJ2-7 | TRBV29-1 | TGCAGCGTTGAAGGGGGGGGACACACAGCCTACGAGCAGTACTTC | CSVEGGGHTAYEQYF
NA | NA | TRBJ1-3 | TRBV10-1 | TGCGCCAGCAGTAACACCATATATTTT | CASSNTIYF
NA | TRBD1 | TRBJ2-7 | TRBV19 | TGTGCCAGTAGTCCGGGACAGGGGAGTTCCTACGAGCAGTACTTC | CASSPGQGSSYEQYF
NA | TRBD1 | TRBJ1-2 | TRBV6-5 | TGTGCCAGCAGTTACTCGGAGGGGGCGGGAGGCTACACCTTC | CASSYSEGAGGYTF
NA | NA | TRBJ1-1 | TRBV19 | TGTGCCAGTAGTATATCTAGCGCACAAGCGAACGAAGCTTTCTTT | CASSISSAQANEAFF
NA | TRBD1 | TRBJ1-1 | TRBV27 | TGTGCCAGCAGTACCCGAGGACAGGGGGGTTCTGAAGCTTTCTTT | CASSTRGQGGSEAFF
NA | NA | TRBJ2-7 | TRBV28 | TGTGCCAGCAGTTTAATAAGGGGGGATACCTACGAGCAGTACTTC | CASSLIRGDTYEQYF
NA | NA | TRBJ2-7 | TRBV18 | TGTGCCAGCTCACCGGAGAGCTCCTACGAGCAGTACTTC | CASSPESSYEQYF
once | TRBD2 | TRBJ2-3 | TRBV5-6 | TGTGCCAGCAGCTTGGATCTAGCGGGAGGGGGCACAGATACGCAGTATTTT | CASSLDLAGGGTDTQYF
NA | NA | TRBJ1-2 | TRBV29-1 | TGCAGCGTTGAAGATCGCGGCTATGGCTACACCTTC | CSVEDRGYGYTF
NA | TRBD2 | TRBJ2-7 | TRBV9 | TGTGCCAGCAGCGAGAGCATAGCGGGAGGATCCTACGAGCAGTACTTC | CASSESIAGGSYEQYF
NA | NA | TRBJ2-7 | TRBV9 | TGTGCCAGCAGCGGGGCCGGCGAGCAGTACTTC | CASSGAGEQYF
once | NA | TRBJ2-1 | TRBV27 | TGTGCCAGCAGTGAGGGATCCGGGAGTTTGTACAATGAGCAGTTCTTC | CASSEGSGSLYNEQFF
NA | TRBD2 | TRBJ2-2 | TRBV28 | TGTGCCAGCAGTTTAGGGACTAGCGGGTATATAGTTACCGGGGAGCTGTTTTTT | CASSLGTSGYIVTGELFF
NA | NA | TRBJ1-4 | TRBV15 | TGTGCCACCAGCAGAGCGAGGGGTGGTGGCGAAAAACTGTTTTTT | CATSRARGGGEKLFF
NA | TRBD2 | TRBJ2-7 | TRBV4-1 | TGCGCCAGCAGCCAAGTCCCCCTAGCGGGGGGATACGAGCAGTACTTC | CASSQVPLAGGYEQYF
NA | NA | TRBJ2-7 | TRBV28 | TGTGCCAGCAGTCCTTCCTTGATCATCTACGAGCAGTACTTC | CASSPSLIIYEQYF
NA | TRBD2 | TRBJ2-3 | TRBV13 | TGTGCCAGCAGCCCCCAGCGGGAGACAGATACGCAGTATTTT | CASSPQRETDTQYF
NA | TRBD2 | TRBJ2-1 | TRBV28 | TGTGCCAGCAGCTCCAAGCGGGGTTACTCCAATGAGCAGTTCTTC | CASSSKRGYSNEQFF
NA | TRBD2 | TRBJ2-1 | TRBV7-9 | TGTGCCAGCAGCTACTCCGGACTAGCGGTAACTAATGAGCAGTTCTTC | CASSYSGLAVTNEQFF
NA | NA | TRBJ1-2 | TRBV6-4 | TGTGCCAGCAGCGATCCCAAAGCCCGGGGCAGGGAGATCGCCGTCTATGGCTACACCTTC | CASSDPKARGREIAVYGYTF
NA | NA | TRBJ2-3 | TRBV9 | TGTGCCAGCAGCGCCGACTCTTACACAGATACGCAGTATTTT | CASSADSYTDTQYF
once | NA | TRBJ2-7 | TRBV7-2 | TGTGCCAGCAGCTTTGGGGGAGTAACCGGCGAGCAGTACTTC | CASSFGGVTGEQYF
NA | TRBD1 | TRBJ1-2 | TRBV4-1 | TGCGCCAGCAGCTCAGGGGGCTCTGGCTACACCTTC | CASSSGGSGYTF
NA | NA | TRBJ2-3 | TRBV5-4 | TGTGCCAGCAGCTTGACAGATACGCAGTATTTT | CASSLTDTQYF
NA | NA | TRBJ2-6 | TRBV29-1 | TGCAGCGTTGAGCCGGTAGGGGGTTCTGGGGCCAACGTCCTGACTTTC | CSVEPVGGSGANVLTF
NA | NA | TRBJ2-7 | TRBV6-9 | TGTGCCAGCAGTCAGGACTTCGATTCCTCCTACGAGCAGTACTTC | CASSQDFDSSYEQYF
NA | NA | TRBJ2-3 | TRBV27 | TGTGCCAGCAGAATAGGGGCAGATACGCAGTATTTT | CASRIGADTQYF
NA | TRBD1 | TRBJ1-1 | TRBV28 | TGTGCCAGCAGAAACCGGGACAGCTACACTGAAGCTTTCTTT | CASRNRDSYTEAFF
NA | NA | TRBJ1-1 | TRBV7-9 | TGTGCCAGCAGCCACCCCACAGGGTACACTGAAGCTTTCTTT | CASSHPTGYTEAFF
NA | NA | TRBJ1-2 | TRBV4-1 | TGCGCCAGCAGCCAAGATTTGGAGAGCTATGGCTACACCTTC | CASSQDLESYGYTF
NA | NA | TRBJ1-2 | TRBV11-2 | TGTGCCAGCAGCTTAGATCTAATGGGACCCTATGGCTACACCTTC | CASSLDLMGPYGYTF
NA | NA | TRBJ1-3 | TRBV4-1 | TGCGCCAGCAGCCCAGGGGTCTCTGGAAACACCATATATTTT | CASSPGVSGNTIYF
NA | NA | TRBJ2-7 | TRBV9 | TGTGCCAGCAGCAAGGGGACATATGGTCTAGAAGAGCAGTACTTC | CASSKGTYGLEEQYF
NA | NA | TRBJ1-1 | TRBV13 | TGTGCCAGCTCCATATCTAACACTGAAGCTTTCTTT | CASSISNTEAFF
NA | NA | TRBJ2-1 | TRBV27 | TGTGCCAGCGCCAACTACAATGAGCAGTTCTTC | CASANYNEQFF
NA | NA | TRBJ2-6 | TRBV21-1 | TGTGCCAGCAGCAGCCCCGGCGGGACACCAGCCCTCTCTGGGGCCAACGTCCTGACTTTC | CASSSPGGTPALSGANVLTF
NA | TRBD2 | TRBJ2-7 | TRBV4-2 | TGTGCCAGCAGCCAAGAAGAAGTAGCGGGAGGGTCCTACGAGCAGTACTTC | CASSQEEVAGGSYEQYF
NA | NA | TRBJ1-3 | TRBV2 | TGTGCCAGCAGTGAAGTAGGAGCCTTCTCTGGAAACACCATATATTTT | CASSEVGAFSGNTIYF
NA | TRBD1 | TRBJ1-2 | TRBV9 | TGTGCCAGCAGCGTCGATGACAGGGGCTATGGCTACACCTTC | CASSVDDRGYGYTF
NA | NA | TRBJ2-5 | TRBV28 | TGTGCCAGCAGTCCGCCGGGACGGAACCAAGAGACCCAGTACTTC | CASSPPGRNQETQYF
NA | NA | TRBJ2-7 | TRBV13 | TGTGCCAGCAGCTTAGTGGGCCAATCCTACGAGCAGTACTTC | CASSLVGQSYEQYF
NA | NA | TRBJ2-5 | TRBV12-5 | TGTGCTAGTGGTTTACCTGGGGGAAGTACAGGGCAAGAGACCCAGTACTTC | CASGLPGGSTGQETQYF
NA | NA | TRBJ2-7 | TRBV30 | TGTGCCTGGAGCCCTATGGGGAACTACGAGCAGTACTTC | CAWSPMGNYEQYF